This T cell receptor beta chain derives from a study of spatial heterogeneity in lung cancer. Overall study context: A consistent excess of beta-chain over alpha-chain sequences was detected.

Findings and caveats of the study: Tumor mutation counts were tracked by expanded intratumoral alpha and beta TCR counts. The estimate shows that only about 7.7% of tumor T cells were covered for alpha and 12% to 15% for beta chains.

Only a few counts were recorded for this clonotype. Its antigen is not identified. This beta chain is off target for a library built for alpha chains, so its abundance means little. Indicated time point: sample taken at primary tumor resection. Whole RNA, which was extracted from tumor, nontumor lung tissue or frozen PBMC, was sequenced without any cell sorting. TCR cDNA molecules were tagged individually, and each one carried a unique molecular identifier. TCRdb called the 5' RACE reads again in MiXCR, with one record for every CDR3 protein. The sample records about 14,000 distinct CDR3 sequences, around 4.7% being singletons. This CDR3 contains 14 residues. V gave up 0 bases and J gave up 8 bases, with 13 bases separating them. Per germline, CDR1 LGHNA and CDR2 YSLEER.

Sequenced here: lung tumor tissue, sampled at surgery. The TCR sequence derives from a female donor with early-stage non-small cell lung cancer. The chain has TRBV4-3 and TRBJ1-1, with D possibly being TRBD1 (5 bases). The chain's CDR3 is CASSQDPGRTEAFF. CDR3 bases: TGCGCCAGCAGCCAAGATCCTGGCAGGACAGAAGCTTTCTTT.